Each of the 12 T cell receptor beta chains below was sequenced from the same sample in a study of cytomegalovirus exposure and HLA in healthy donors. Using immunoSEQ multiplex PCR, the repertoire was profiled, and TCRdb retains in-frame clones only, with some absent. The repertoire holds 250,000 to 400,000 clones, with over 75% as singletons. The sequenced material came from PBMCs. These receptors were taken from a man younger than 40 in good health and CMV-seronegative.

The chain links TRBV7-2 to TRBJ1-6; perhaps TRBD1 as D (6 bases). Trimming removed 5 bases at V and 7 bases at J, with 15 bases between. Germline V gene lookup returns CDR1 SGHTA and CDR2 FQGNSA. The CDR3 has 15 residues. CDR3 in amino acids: CASSLQGLWNSPLHF. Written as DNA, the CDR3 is TGTGCCAGCAGCCTCCAGGGGTTGTGGAATTCACCCCTCCACTTT.

CDR3 in amino acids: CASGKQGAFTGELFF. As DNA, the CDR3 is TGTGCCAGCGGAAAACAGGGGGCGTTCACCGGGGAGCTGTTTTTT. This chain uses TRBV5-4 with TRBJ2-2; 9 bases fit TRBD1. V shed 7 bases and J 4 bases; nucleotides not matched to a gene: 8. Germline V gene data show CDR1 as SGHNT and CDR2 as YYREEE (reference sequence). The CDR3 consists of 15 residues.

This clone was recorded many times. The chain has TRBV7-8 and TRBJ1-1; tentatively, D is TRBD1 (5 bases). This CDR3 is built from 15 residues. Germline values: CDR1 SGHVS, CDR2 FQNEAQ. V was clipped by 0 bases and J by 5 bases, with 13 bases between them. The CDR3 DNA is TGTGCCAGCAGCTTAGCATCCGGCGGGGGGACTGAAGCTTTCTTT. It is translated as CASSLASGGGTEAFF.

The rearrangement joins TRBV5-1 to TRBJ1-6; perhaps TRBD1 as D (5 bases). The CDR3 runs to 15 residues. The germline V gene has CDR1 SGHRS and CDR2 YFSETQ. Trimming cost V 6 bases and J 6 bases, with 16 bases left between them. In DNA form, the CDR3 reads TGCGCCAGCAACCTGGGGGGGGAGGGTAATTCACCCCTCCACTTT. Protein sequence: CASNLGGEGNSPLHF.

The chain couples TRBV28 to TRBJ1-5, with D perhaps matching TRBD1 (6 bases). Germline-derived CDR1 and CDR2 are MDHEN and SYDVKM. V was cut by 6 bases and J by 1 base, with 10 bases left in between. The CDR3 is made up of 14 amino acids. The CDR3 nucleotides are TGTGCCAGCAGGAACGGACAGAGCAATCAGCCCCAGCATTTT. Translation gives CASRNGQSNQPQHF.

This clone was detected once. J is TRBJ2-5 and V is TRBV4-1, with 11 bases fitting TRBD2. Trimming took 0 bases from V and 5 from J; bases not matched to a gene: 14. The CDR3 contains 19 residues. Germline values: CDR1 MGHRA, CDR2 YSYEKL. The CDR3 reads CASSQDRPVSGGADETQYF. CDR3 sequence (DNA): TGCGCCAGCAGCCAAGATAGGCCCGTTAGCGGGGGGGCAGACGAGACCCAGTACTTC.

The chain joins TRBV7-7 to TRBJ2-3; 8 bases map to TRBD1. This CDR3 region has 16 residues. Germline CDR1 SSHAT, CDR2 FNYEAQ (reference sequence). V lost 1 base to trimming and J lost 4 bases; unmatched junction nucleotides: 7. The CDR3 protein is CASSLEYRGASDTQYF. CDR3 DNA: TGTGCCAGCAGCTTAGAGTACAGGGGGGCTTCAGATACGCAGTATTTT.

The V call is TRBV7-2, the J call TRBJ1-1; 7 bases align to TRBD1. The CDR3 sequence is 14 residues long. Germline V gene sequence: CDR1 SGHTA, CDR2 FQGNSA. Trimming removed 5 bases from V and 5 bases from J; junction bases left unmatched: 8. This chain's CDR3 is CASSARQGLTEAFF. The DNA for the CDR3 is TGTGCCAGCAGCGCCCGACAGGGATTGACTGAAGCTTTCTTT. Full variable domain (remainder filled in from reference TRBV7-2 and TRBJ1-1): GAGVSQSPSNKVTEKGKDVELRCDPISGHTALYWYRQSLGQGLEFLIYFQGNSAPDKSGLPSDRFSAERTGGSVSTLTIQRTQQEDSAVYLCASSARQGLTEAFFGQGTRLTVV.

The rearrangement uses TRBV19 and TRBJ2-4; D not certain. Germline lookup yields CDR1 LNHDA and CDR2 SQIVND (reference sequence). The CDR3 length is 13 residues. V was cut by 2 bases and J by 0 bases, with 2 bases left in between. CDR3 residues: CASSILAKNIQYF. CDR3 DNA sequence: TGTGCCAGTAGTATACTAGCCAAAAACATTCAGTACTTC. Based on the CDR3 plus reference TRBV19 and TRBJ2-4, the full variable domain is DGGITQSPKYLFRKEGQNVTLSCEQNLNHDAMYWYRQDPGQGLRLIYYSQIVNDFQKGDIAEGYSVSREKKESFPLTVTSAQKNPTAFYLCASSILAKNIQYFGAGTRLSVL.

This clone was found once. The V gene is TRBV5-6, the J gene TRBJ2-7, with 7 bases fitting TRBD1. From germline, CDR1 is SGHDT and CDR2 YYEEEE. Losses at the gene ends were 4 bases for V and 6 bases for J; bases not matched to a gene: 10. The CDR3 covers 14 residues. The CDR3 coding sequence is TGTGCCAGCAGCCCGGGACAGACGTTGGGCGAGCAGTACTTC. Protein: CASSPGQTLGEQYF. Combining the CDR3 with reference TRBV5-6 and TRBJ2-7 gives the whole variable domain DAGVTQSPTHLIKTRGQQVTLRCSPKSGHDTVSWYQQALGQGPQFIFQYYEEEERQRGNFPDRFSGHQFPNYSSELNVNALLLGDSALYLCASSPGQTLGEQYFGPGTRLTVT.

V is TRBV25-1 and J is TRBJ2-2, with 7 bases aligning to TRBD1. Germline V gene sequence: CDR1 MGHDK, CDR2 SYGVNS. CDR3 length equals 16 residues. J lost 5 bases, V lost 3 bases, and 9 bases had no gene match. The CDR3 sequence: CASSEARQGVTGELFF. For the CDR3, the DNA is TGTGCCAGCAGTGAGGCGAGACAGGGAGTTACCGGGGAGCTGTTTTTT.

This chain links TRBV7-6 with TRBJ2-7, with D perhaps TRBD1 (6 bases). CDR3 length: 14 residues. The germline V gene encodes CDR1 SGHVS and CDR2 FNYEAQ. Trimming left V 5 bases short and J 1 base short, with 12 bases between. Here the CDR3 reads CASSPVTGSYEQYF. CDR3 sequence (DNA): TGTGCCAGCAGCCCCGTGACAGGATCCTACGAGCAGTACTTC. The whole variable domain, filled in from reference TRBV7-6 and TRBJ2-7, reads GAGVSQSPRYKVTKRGQDVALRCDPISGHVSLYWYRQALGQGPEFLTYFNYEAQQDKSGLPNDRFSAERPEGSISTLTIQRTEQRDSAMYRCASSPVTGSYEQYFGPGTRLTVT.